Shown below are 18 T cell receptor beta chains from a single sample sequenced in a study of T cell responses to AZD1222 COVID-19 vaccine. TCRdb's table, derived via immunoSEQ multiplex PCR, lists solely in-frame clones and lacks some. This repertoire shows over 150,000 clones, just over 90% found once; its top ten account for about 1.6%. Sequencing used peripheral blood, obtained on day 0 of AZD1222 vaccination. These receptors were collected from an adult in good health.

The genes are TRBV9 and TRBJ1-1, with 9 bases lining up with TRBD1. CDR3 length: 17 residues. The J segment lost 0 bases and the V segment lost 0 bases, leaving 6 bases of the junction unmatched. Germline values: CDR1 SGDLS, CDR2 YYNGEE. CDR3 DNA: TGTGCCAGCAGCGTAGGGGACAGGGTTCCCATGAACACTGAAGCTTTCTTT. Translated, it gives CASSVGDRVPMNTEAFF. The full variable domain, completed using reference TRBV9 and TRBJ1-1, is DSGVTQTPKHLITATGQRVTLRCSPRSGDLSVYWYQQSLDQGLQFLIQYYNGEERAKGNILERFSAQQFPDLHSELNLSSLELGDSALYFCASSVGDRVPMNTEAFFGQGTRLTVV.

A few counts support this clone. The chain couples TRBV9 to TRBJ1-4; 10 bases agree with TRBD1. The V gene end was trimmed by 3 bases and the J gene end by 0 bases; junction bases not matched to a gene: 5. The CDR3 has 17 residues. CDR1 is SGDLS and CDR2 is YYNGEE in the germline V gene. DNA of the CDR3: TGTGCCAGCAGCGAAATTGGACAGGGGGCAACTAATGAAAAACTGTTTTTT. Protein sequence: CASSEIGQGATNEKLFF. The complete variable domain, with remaining parts taken from reference TRBV9 and TRBJ1-4, reads DSGVTQTPKHLITATGQRVTLRCSPRSGDLSVYWYQQSLDQGLQFLIQYYNGEERAKGNILERFSAQQFPDLHSELNLSSLELGDSALYFCASSEIGQGATNEKLFFGSGTQLSVL.

The chain joins TRBV4-1 to TRBJ1-5; TRBD1 aligns across 7 bases. V trimming: 2 bases; J trimming: 8 bases; junction bases outside the gene matches: 3. This CDR3 region has 13 residues. Looked up from germline, CDR1 is MGHRA and CDR2 is YSYEKL. CDR3 nucleotides: TGCGCCAGCAGCCAATTTGACAGGGAGCCCCAGCATTTT. Translation: CASSQFDREPQHF.

This chain connects TRBV28 to TRBJ2-3; D uncertain. The CDR3 length is 15 residues. Trimming shortened V by 2 bases and J by 5 bases, and 14 bases separated the two germline ends. Germline V gives CDR1 MDHEN, CDR2 SYDVKM. The CDR3 DNA sequence: TGTGCCAGCAGTTTAGGGGTGACTGTTAAAGATACGCAGTATTTT. Amino acid sequence: CASSLGVTVKDTQYF.

Here the CDR3 DNA reads TGTGCCAGCAGTTCCCAGGGTCCCAGCGGGGGGGCCAGAGGCTACGAGCAGTACTTC. This codes for CASSSQGPSGGARGYEQYF. This sequence joins TRBV28 and TRBJ2-7; 10 bases map to TRBD2. Germline lookup yields CDR1 MDHEN and CDR2 SYDVKM. The CDR3 covers 19 residues. The trim removed 4 bases at V and 3 bases at J, leaving 18 bases unmatched.

The chain has TRBV5-1 and TRBJ2-1; D unresolved. CDR3 size: 11 residues. CDR1 and CDR2 from the germline V gene are SGHRS and YFSETQ. Trimming took 2 bases from V and 5 from J, leaving 2 bases between them. The CDR3 region is CASSFHNEQFF. The CDR3 region has the DNA TGCGCCAGCAGCTTCCACAATGAGCAGTTCTTC. The entire variable domain, with the rest obtained from reference TRBV5-1 and TRBJ2-1, is as follows: KAGVTQTPRYLIKTRGQQVTLSCSPISGHRSVSWYQQTPGQGLQFLFEYFSETQRNKGNFPGRFSGRQFSNSRSEMNVSTLELGDSALYLCASSFHNEQFFGPGTRLTVL.

Only a few counts were recorded for this clone. The V call is TRBV6-4, the J call TRBJ2-1, with 8 bases matching TRBD2. Germline V CDR1 and CDR2: MRHNA, SNTAGT. V trimming: 3 bases; J trimming: 4 bases; junction bases outside the gene matches: 5. CDR3 length: 15 residues. The chain's CDR3 is CASSEKSSGYNEQFF. CDR3 nucleotides: TGTGCCAGCAGTGAGAAGTCTAGCGGGTACAATGAGCAGTTCTTC.

The chain has TRBV6-6 and TRBJ1-1; tentative D call: TRBD1 (5 bases). The length of the CDR3 is 14 residues. In germline, CDR1 is MNHNY, CDR2 SVGAGI (reference sequence). Trimming took 4 bases from V and 1 from J, leaving 10 bases between them. CDR3 nucleotide sequence: TGTGCCAGCAGTTCGGGACCGTGGAACACTGAAGCTTTCTTT. Translation gives CASSSGPWNTEAFF.

The V and J genes are TRBV19 and TRBJ2-2; no firm D call. The CDR3 consists of 13 residues. V was trimmed by 5 bases and J by 2 bases, leaving 6 bases between them. Germline CDR1 is LNHDA and CDR2 is SQIVND (reference sequence). The CDR3 loop is CASSRLNTGELFF. CDR3 nucleotides: TGTGCCAGTAGTCGTCTAAACACCGGGGAGCTGTTTTTT. Using reference TRBV19 and TRBJ2-2 for the parts outside the CDR3, the full variable domain is DGGITQSPKYLFRKEGQNVTLSCEQNLNHDAMYWYRQDPGQGLRLIYYSQIVNDFQKGDIAEGYSVSREKKESFPLTVTSAQKNPTAFYLCASSRLNTGELFFGEGSRLTVL.

This clone was detected once. J is TRBJ1-1 and V is TRBV28; unclear D gene. The germline CDR1 and CDR2 sequences are MDHEN and SYDVKM. V was clipped by 3 bases and J by 13 bases, with 18 bases between them. The CDR3 has 13 amino acids. The CDR3 nucleotides read TGTGCCAGCAGTTTTACCCCCGCGGACGTCGGTTTCTTT. It translates to CASSFTPADVGFF.

The rearrangement joins TRBV28 to TRBJ1-1; D unclear. This CDR3 comprises 13 residues. The V end was cut by 6 bases, the J end by 6 bases, with 14 bases between. Germline values: CDR1 MDHEN, CDR2 SYDVKM. CDR3 region: CASSLERPPEAFF. CDR3 DNA: TGTGCCAGCAGCCTCGAAAGACCGCCTGAAGCTTTCTTT.

The V and J genes are TRBV29-1 and TRBJ1-1; no reliable D call. The CDR3 covers 13 residues. Germline-derived CDR1 and CDR2 are SQVTM and ANQGSEA. V was trimmed by 5 bases and J by 0 bases, leaving 10 bases between them. The CDR3 DNA sequence: TGCAGCGTTCCCAGGTACATGAACACTGAAGCTTTCTTT. Protein: CSVPRYMNTEAFF.

The gene calls are TRBV4-1 and TRBJ1-2, with 8 bases lining up with TRBD1. Unmatched junction bases numbered 6, after V lost 3 bases and J lost 0 bases. The CDR3 spans 16 residues. CDR1 and CDR2 (germline): MGHRA, YSYEKL. The CDR3 reads CASSHPRGQANYGYTF. The CDR3 DNA reads TGCGCCAGCAGCCATCCTCGGGGACAGGCTAACTATGGCTACACCTTC.

The J gene is TRBJ1-6, the V gene TRBV21-1. TRBV21-1 is flagged as a pseudogene. The CDR3 has 14 residues. The DNA for the CDR3 is TGTGCCAGCTCGGTCGGGACCAGAAATTCACCCCTCCACTTT. The encoded protein is CASSVGTRNSPLHF.

The chain joins TRBV5-1 to TRBJ2-5; TRBD1 is a possible D gene (5 bases). The germline V gene encodes CDR1 SGHRS and CDR2 YFSETQ. Trimming took off 1 base at V and 1 base at J, with 11 bases between the two ends. The CDR3 loop spans 15 amino acids. The CDR3 loop reads CASSLRRQIQETQYF. CDR3 sequence (DNA): TGCGCCAGCAGCTTGCGAAGACAGATCCAAGAGACCCAGTACTTC.

This CDR3 is CASRGNRGDTEAFF. The CDR3 nucleotides read TGTGCCAGTAGGGGAAACAGGGGGGACACTGAAGCTTTCTTT. The rearrangement links TRBV19 to TRBJ1-1; 8 positions agree with TRBD1. This CDR3 region has 14 residues. In germline, CDR1 is LNHDA, CDR2 SQIVND (reference sequence). With V trimmed by 6 bases and J by 3 bases, 6 bases remained unmatched.

The V and J genes are TRBV6-2 or TRBV6-3 and TRBJ1-2; maybe TRBD1 (6 bases). CDR1 and CDR2 (germline): MNHEY, SVGEGT. V shed 2 bases and J shed 2 bases, with 9 bases lying between them. This CDR3 is built from 14 residues. CDR3 residues: CASSYEGDNYGYTF. CDR3 nucleotide sequence: TGTGCCAGCAGTTACGAGGGGGACAACTATGGCTACACCTTC.

The chain has TRBV18 and TRBJ1-5, with D hard to call. Trimming left V 0 bases short and J 2 bases short, with 11 bases between. Germline CDR1 KGHSH, CDR2 LQKENI. This CDR3 contains 16 residues. CDR3 sequence (DNA): TGTGCCAGCTCACCACCGTCGGCAGGCGGCAATCAGCCCCAGCATTTT. Its translation is CASSPPSAGGNQPQHF.